Below are 17 T cell receptor beta chains sequenced from a single sample in a study of T cell changes during pregnancy in multiple sclerosis. Only in-frame clones appear in the TCRdb table, and some are missing; sequencing was by immunoSEQ multiplex PCR. Of roughly 30,000 clones in the sample, nearly 90% were seen once. Sequencing was performed on CD8+ T cells from peripheral blood mononuclear cells, taken in the second trimester of pregnancy. Every receptor here comes from a female donor with multiple sclerosis, enrolled in a pregnancy study.

The chain combines TRBV27 with TRBJ1-1; 7 nucleotides align to TRBD1. CDR3 length equals 18 residues. V shed 5 bases, J shed 0 bases, and the junction held 15 bases outside the gene matches. The germline V gene has CDR1 MNHEY and CDR2 SMNVEV (reference sequence). CDR3 loop: CASSLSRGAQTMNTEAFF. For the CDR3, the DNA is TGTGCCAGCAGTCTGTCCAGGGGGGCCCAGACCATGAACACTGAAGCTTTCTTT.

This chain connects TRBV2 to TRBJ2-7; 7 nucleotides align to TRBD2. The CDR3 runs 14 residues. The J segment lost 3 bases and the V segment lost 6 bases, leaving 8 bases of the junction unmatched. Germline V lookup: CDR1 SNHLY, CDR2 FYNNEI. CDR3 amino acids: CASSILSGIYEQYF. The CDR3 DNA sequence: TGTGCCAGCAGCATACTAAGCGGGATCTACGAGCAGTACTTC. Full variable domain (remainder filled in from reference TRBV2 and TRBJ2-7): EPEVTQTPSHQVTQMGQEVILRCVPISNHLYFYWYRQILGQKVEFLVSFYNNEISEKSEIFDDQFSVERPDGSNFTLKIRSTKLEDSAMYFCASSILSGIYEQYFGPGTRLTVT.

The V call is TRBV19, the J call TRBJ2-5, with D hard to call. The CDR3 is made up of 14 amino acids. The V and J ends lost 7 bases and 4 bases respectively, with 16 bases between them. Germline V CDR1 and CDR2: LNHDA, SQIVND (reference sequence). This CDR3 is CASTERRNTETQYF. The CDR3 DNA is TGTGCCAGTACGGAGCGCCGGAATACAGAGACCCAGTACTTC.

This chain uses TRBV19 with TRBJ1-5; D is unclear. Trimming cost V 9 bases and J 9 bases, with 9 bases left between them. CDR3 length: 10 residues. From germline, CDR1 is LNHDA and CDR2 SQIVND (reference sequence). For the CDR3, the DNA is TGTGCCAGAAACTTCTCGCCCCAGCATTTT. This codes for CARNFSPQHF.

The chain joins TRBV9 to TRBJ2-3, with 14 bases lining up with TRBD2. V lost 4 bases and J lost 4; bases outside the gene matches: 11. CDR1 and CDR2 from the germline V gene are SGDLS and YYNGEE. The CDR3 contains 18 residues. The CDR3 DNA is TGTGCCAGCAGCCTACAGGGACTAGCGGGAGATCGTTCAGATACGCAGTATTTT. Encoded protein: CASSLQGLAGDRSDTQYF.

This chain links TRBV6-5 with TRBJ2-1, with 10 bases aligning to TRBD2. The CDR3 has 15 amino acids. The trim removed 5 bases at V and 1 base at J, leaving 2 bases unmatched. Germline loops: CDR1 MNHEY, CDR2 SVGAGI. For the CDR3, the DNA is TGTGCCAGCAGTCCAGCGGGAGGGTCCTACAATGAGCAGTTCTTC. Amino acids: CASSPAGGSYNEQFF.

This rearrangement joins TRBV5-1 to TRBJ2-1; the D gene is possibly TRBD1 (6 bases). V lost 2 bases and J lost 6, with 9 bases in between. The CDR3 consists of 13 residues. Per germline, CDR1 SGHRS and CDR2 YFSETQ. In DNA form, the CDR3 reads TGCGCCAGCAGCTTACAGGGTGTCAATGAGCAGTTCTTC. Translated: CASSLQGVNEQFF.

V gene TRBV29-1 combines with J gene TRBJ1-1, with a tentative D call TRBD1 (6 bases). V was trimmed by 5 bases and J by 7 bases, leaving 11 bases between them. The germline gives CDR1 SQVTM, CDR2 ANQGSEA. The CDR3 has 11 residues. The CDR3 sequence: CSVSTGLEAFF. In DNA form, the CDR3 reads TGCAGCGTTTCCACAGGGCTTGAAGCTTTCTTT.

The J gene is TRBJ2-7, the V gene TRBV13, with D uncertain. The germline V gene has CDR1 PRHDT and CDR2 FYEKMQ (reference sequence). Trimming cost V 1 base and J 3 bases, with 4 bases left between them. There are 12 residues in the CDR3. The CDR3 spells CASSLAGYEQYF. DNA of the CDR3: TGTGCCAGCAGCTTAGCGGGCTACGAGCAGTACTTC.

This clone occurred once. The V and J genes are TRBV9 and TRBJ2-1; D gene uncertain. Germline CDR1 is SGDLS and CDR2 is YYNGEE. The germline V and J ends were trimmed by 0 bases and 4 bases, with 8 bases remaining between them. This CDR3 has 14 residues. The CDR3 bases are TGTGCCAGCAGCGTAGAGGCAGCGTACAATGAGCAGTTCTTC. This translates into CASSVEAAYNEQFF.

The chain links TRBV27 to TRBJ2-1, with 9 bases that match TRBD2. Germline V gives CDR1 MNHEY, CDR2 SMNVEV (reference sequence). V was pared by 5 bases and J by 6 bases, with 11 bases of the junction left unmatched. This CDR3 has 16 residues. The CDR3 reads CASSPVGGRAANEQFF. The DNA for the CDR3 is TGTGCCAGCAGTCCTGTCGGCGGGAGGGCCGCCAATGAGCAGTTCTTC.

J is TRBJ2-2 and V is TRBV15, with 7 positions matching TRBD2. This CDR3 is 17 amino acids long. Germline V gene lookup returns CDR1 LNHNV and CDR2 YYDKDF (reference sequence). With 1 base clipped from V and 6 bases from J, the junction kept 11 bases outside the gene matches. The CDR3 here is CATSRGRLAGGSGELFF. CDR3 nucleotide sequence: TGTGCCACCAGCAGAGGAAGACTAGCTGGGGGGTCCGGGGAGCTGTTTTTT.

DNA of the CDR3: TGTGCCAGCAGGGGGCCGGGACAGGGACCCTCCTACGAGCAGTACTTC. It yields the protein CASRGPGQGPSYEQYF. This chain connects TRBV5-6 to TRBJ2-7, with 9 nucleotides matching TRBD1. Germline V gene sequence: CDR1 SGHDT, CDR2 YYEEEE. J gave up 0 bases and V 5 bases, and 9 bases lay outside the gene matches. The CDR3 runs to 16 residues.

The chain combines TRBV9 with TRBJ2-7; TRBD2 might be the D (7 bases). The CDR3 extends over 15 amino acids. Per the germline V gene, CDR1 is SGDLS and CDR2 is YYNGEE. V lost 3 bases and J lost 3, with 16 bases in between. The CDR3: CASSEGGGGNYEQYF. DNA for the CDR3: TGTGCCAGCAGCGAGGGGGGGGGAGGGAACTACGAGCAGTACTTC.

V usage is TRBV28 and J usage is TRBJ1-4, with TRBD1 matching 7 bases. Germline values: CDR1 MDHEN, CDR2 SYDVKM. J lost 5 bases, V lost 4 bases, and 7 bases had no gene match. This CDR3 region has 15 residues. DNA for the CDR3: TGTGCCAGCAGTTCGGGACAGAGCAACAATGAAAAACTGTTTTTT. Translation: CASSSGQSNNEKLFF. Full variable domain (rest looked up from reference TRBV28 and TRBJ1-4): DVKVTQSSRYLVKRTGEKVFLECVQDMDHENMFWYRQDPGLGLRLIYFSYDVKMKEKGDIPEGYSVSREKKERFSLILESASTNQTSMYLCASSSGQSNNEKLFFGSGTQLSVL.

This clone has a handful of counts. V and J are TRBV2 and TRBJ2-1; D not certain. Deletions cut 4 bases from V and 2 bases from J, with 9 bases between. Germline V lookup: CDR1 SNHLY, CDR2 FYNNEI. The CDR3 sequence is 14 residues long. The CDR3: CASSARAPYNEQFF. CDR3 in DNA: TGTGCCAGCAGTGCCCGAGCACCCTACAATGAGCAGTTCTTC.

The V call is TRBV10-3, the J call TRBJ1-4; TRBD1 matches 7 bases. V trimming: 4 bases; J trimming: 3 bases; junction bases outside the gene matches: 5. CDR3 length equals 15 residues. From germline, CDR1 is ENHRY and CDR2 SYGVKD. Here the CDR3 reads CAISGSGGPNEKLFF. In nucleotides, the CDR3 is TGTGCCATCAGTGGATCAGGGGGTCCTAATGAAAAACTGTTTTTT.